This record looks at one T cell receptor (beta chain) sequence and its context. What it recognizes is unknown. The data are from a study of blood T cells in healthy people across ages. Study-wide results and caveats: Those diversity estimates obtained from one million T cells were thought to be underestimates. A greater number of naive CD4+ cells and higher diversity distinguished long-lived donors from aged donors.

Alongside a J-beta primer mix, a sample-barcoded 5' primer served in a second PCR lasting about 7 to 11 cycles. Every cDNA was tagged by a template-switch adaptor with 12 random nucleotides. The yield of each sample was at least 3 million CDR3-containing paired-end reads. Via MiXCR, TCRdb re-called the 5' RACE reads, giving one row per CDR3 protein. The table records approximately 2,000,000 distinct CDR3 sequences, around 40% of them present only once. Material: blood. This clonotype was sampled from a human donor in good health.

The CDR3 sequence: CASRPIGRGGLYETQYF. CDR3 DNA sequence: TGTGCCAGCAGACCTATCGGGCGGGGGGGATTGTACGAGACCCAGTACTTC. V gene TRBV7-8 combines with J gene TRBJ2-5, with 9 bases matching TRBD2. The ends lost 6 bases at V and 5 bases at J; junction bases unmatched: 16. The germline CDR1 and CDR2 sequences are SGHVS and FQNEAQ. CDR3 length: 17 amino acids.